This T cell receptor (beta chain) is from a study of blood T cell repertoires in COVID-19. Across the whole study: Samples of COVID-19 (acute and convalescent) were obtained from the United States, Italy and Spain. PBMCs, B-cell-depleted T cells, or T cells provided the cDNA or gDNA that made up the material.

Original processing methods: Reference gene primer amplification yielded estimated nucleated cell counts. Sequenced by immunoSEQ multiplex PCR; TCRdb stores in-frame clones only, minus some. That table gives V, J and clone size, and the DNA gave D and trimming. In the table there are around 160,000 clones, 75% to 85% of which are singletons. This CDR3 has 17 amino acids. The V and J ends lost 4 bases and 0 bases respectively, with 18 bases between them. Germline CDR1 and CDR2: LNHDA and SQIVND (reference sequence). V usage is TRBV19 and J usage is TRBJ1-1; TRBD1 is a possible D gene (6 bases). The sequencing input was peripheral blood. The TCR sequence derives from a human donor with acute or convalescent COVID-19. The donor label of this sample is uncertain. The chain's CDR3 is CASSKGGAVPLNTEAFF. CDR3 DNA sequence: TGTGCCAGTAGTAAAGGGGGGGCTGTACCTCTGAACACTGAAGCTTTCTTT.